This entry describes one T cell receptor beta chain. Antigen unknown. These data belong to a study of shared clonotypes between healthy human individuals. Looking at the study overall: CD4 naive and memory got three plates each, CD8 naive two, CD8 memory one.

Data came from immunoSEQ multiplex PCR; TCRdb stores just in-frame clones and leaves some out. Of some 2.1 million clones listed, just over 90% are singletons. The germline V gene encodes CDR1 MNHEY and CDR2 SMNVEV (reference sequence). Trimming stripped 1 base from V and 1 base from J, with 14 bases between. This CDR3 is 17 amino acids long. It was CD45RO-negative cells, positively selected for CCR7, that made up naive CD8 cells, with terminally differentiated effector memory CD45RA+ cells excluded. Study observations and caveats: Estimated clonotype richness was generally higher in naive than memory subsets.

This clonotype originated in a man aged 18 to 29 in good health. Some clones in this sample may be carry-over from other donors' samples. V and J are TRBV27 and TRBJ1-5; the D gene is possibly TRBD1 (6 bases). Sequencing was done on a sample of naive CD8+ T cells from PBMCs. CDR3 amino acids: CASSLLWGAGSNQPQHF. The CDR3 coding sequence is TGTGCCAGCAGTTTATTGTGGGGGGCTGGGAGCAATCAGCCCCAGCATTTT.